These T cell receptor beta chains were read from a single sample in a study of blood T cell repertoires in COVID-19. TCRdb keeps only in-frame clones here, not all; method: immunoSEQ multiplex PCR. The sample holds approximately 93,000 clones, around 72% seen once. Input material: peripheral blood. The receptors derive from an elderly woman with acute or convalescent COVID-19. CDR3s include the opening cysteine and the closing phenylalanine or tryptophan.

len | v_gene | CDR3aa
12 | TRBV28 | CASNLRDEKLFF
14 | TRBV5-4 | CASSLKSGRTEAFF
15 | TRBV6-5 | CASSSIGQGYYGYTF
15 | TRBV3-1/TRBV3-2 | CASSQDLSISGELFF
14 | TRBV5-1 | CASSLAGQGGELFF
13 | TRBV4-3 | CASSRLGNQPQHF
17 | TRBV7-8 | CASSPLRGTSVYNEQFF
15 | TRBV2 | CASSEYGSFTDTQYF
15 | TRBV6-2/TRBV6-3 | CASSKPGQTYNEQFF
11 | TRBV7-9 | CASSSREGYTF
12 | TRBV12-3/TRBV12-4 | CASSLRYTEAFF
14 | TRBV6-1 | CASSDTSGADEQFF
15 | TRBV3-1/TRBV3-2 | CASSHDAAGDYGYTF
16 | TRBV7-8 | CASRLNRGLESGEQYF
14 | TRBV6-6 | CASSRDSNTGELFF
15 | TRBV7-9 | CASSLRDTLLYGYTF